This TCR beta chain was sequenced in a study of T cell responses to AZD1222 COVID-19 vaccine. For the study at large: It was second doses at about 4 or about 12 weeks that were pooled.

This clone was seen a single time. Antigen specificity is unknown. This CDR3 has 15 amino acids. Germline CDR1 is MNHEY and CDR2 is SVGEGT. V lost 5 bases and J lost 6; bases outside the gene matches: 6. Sequencing used immunoSEQ multiplex PCR; TCRdb keeps in-frame clones, though not all of them. The sample holds 100,000 to 150,000 clones, about 90% seen once. Study findings and constraints: Donors in the cohort were predominantly white British and more often female, and clonal diversity was possibly underestimated. Vaccine-associated CD4 TCRs ranged over spike, dominating at 160-218 and 743-854.

V usage is TRBV6-2 or TRBV6-3 and J usage is TRBJ2-7; 14 nucleotides line up with TRBD2. This specimen consisted of peripheral blood, obtained on day 0 of AZD1222 vaccination. This clonotype originated in an adult in good health. The CDR3 sequence is CASSPGLAGVSEQYF. CDR3 bases: TGTGCCAGCAGTCCGGGACTAGCGGGAGTATCCGAGCAGTACTTC.